This TCR beta chain appears in the sequencing data of a study of T cells after posttransplantation cyclophosphamide. Findings of the study overall: Tissue-infiltrating T cells from skin or gut overlapped little with blood T cells. After PTCy, TRB diversity resembled that of CNI/methotrexate controls. Donor-recipient repertoire similarity was low at 1-2 months, rising over year one.

A marrow graft followed busulfan-fludarabine conditioning, with cyclophosphamide on days +3 and +4. Trimming at V came to 2 bases and at J to 5 bases, leaving 2 bases not matched to a gene. CDR1 and CDR2 (germline): MNHEY, SVGAGI. CDR3 length: 14 amino acids. About this clone: Antigen: not known.

Libraries were prepared by immunoSEQ multiplex PCR; TCRdb keeps only in-frame clonotypes and omits some of them. The sample records 9,000 to 13,000 clones, approximately 80% being singletons. This TCR was recovered from a female patient aged 50 to 65 who received an allogeneic stem cell transplant from a related donor, was CMV-positive, and had no GVHD. Some T cells may be transferred from the graft donor. V and J are TRBV6-5 and TRBJ1-4, with 7 bases identical to TRBD1. Here the sequenced sample was PBMCs, taken after allogeneic stem cell transplant with posttransplant cyclophosphamide. The DNA for the CDR3 is TGTGCCAGCAGTTACGACAGGGACAATGAAAAACTGTTTTTT. The encoded protein is CASSYDRDNEKLFF.